This TCR beta chain was obtained from a study of identical twins. The V gene lost 7 bases and the J gene lost 7 bases, with 23 bases spanning the gap. CDR3 length: 15 residues. Germline loops: CDR1 SQVTM, CDR2 ANQGSEA. Template switching, a step in the protocol, added a universal primer site, and cDNA carried unique molecular identifiers. TCRdb reprocessed the 5' RACE reads with MiXCR, giving one entry per CDR3 protein. Here the sample spans more than 650,000 distinct CDR3 sequences, 5.5% to 6.5% being singletons. Source material: naive T cells sorted from blood. The chain carries TRBV29-1 and TRBJ2-1; D may correspond to TRBD1 or TRBD2 (5 bases each). The source of this sequence is a man younger than 35 in good health. The CDR3 here is CSGVLGVVFQNEQFF. As DNA, the CDR3 is TGCAGCGGGGTCCTGGGGGTAGTATTCCAAAATGAGCAGTTCTTC.